This T cell receptor (beta chain) was documented in a study of response to subunit inactivated influenza vaccine. General study points: Few new T cells, the authors suggested, are recruited by each seasonal influenza vaccination.

A note on this clonotype: No antigen is known for it.

TCRdb reprocessed the RT-PCR reads with MiXCR, giving one entry per CDR3 protein. Of roughly 670,000 distinct CDR3 sequences in the sample, 14% are singletons; the top ten hold 6.5% to 8%. The V and J ends lost 3 bases and 6 bases respectively, with 18 bases between them. This CDR3 is 16 amino acids long. The germline V gene has CDR1 MDHEN and CDR2 SYDVKM. The starting material was PBMCs from blood, obtained 14 to 15 days before vaccination. This clonotype was sampled from a man aged 50 or older who received an inactivated influenza vaccine. V usage is TRBV28 and J usage is TRBJ1-5; D might be TRBD1 (5 bases). The CDR3 is CASSFRTRGWVQPQHF. The CDR3, as DNA: TGTGCCAGCAGTTTCCGTACGCGGGGCTGGGTTCAGCCCCAGCATTTT.